Presented here are 9 T cell receptor beta chains from one specimen sequenced in a study of CD8 T cells in Susac syndrome. A quantity of about 0.5 to 1 ug RNA underwent reverse transcription using random hexamers. MiXCR, applied by TCRdb to the immunoSEQ multiplex PCR reads, yields one record per CDR3 protein. The sample carries 50,000 or so distinct CDR3 sequences, around 93% recorded once. The source material was CD8+ T cells from PBMCs. Receptors were obtained from a human donor with multiple sclerosis.

The rearrangement links TRBV7-9 to TRBJ1-2; D unresolved. Trimming removed 5 bases from V and 2 bases from J, with 9 bases in between. CDR1 and CDR2 (germline): SEHNR, FQNEAQ (reference sequence). The CDR3 covers 13 residues. CDR3 nucleotide sequence: TGTGCCAGCAGCGCCGCCGCGAACTATGGCTACACCTTC. It encodes CASSAAANYGYTF. Complete variable domain (other parts from reference TRBV7-9 and TRBJ1-2): DTGVSQNPRHKITKRGQNVTFRCDPISEHNRLYWYRQTLGQGPEFLTYFQNEAQLEKSRLLSDRFSAERPKGSFSTLEIQRTEQGDSAMYLCASSAAANYGYTFGSGTRLTVV.

The chain joins TRBV4-2 to TRBJ2-2, with a tentative D call TRBD2 (5 bases). With 4 bases removed from V and 7 bases from J, the gap between germline ends came to 13 bases. Looked up from germline, CDR1 is LGHNA and CDR2 is YNFKEQ. The CDR3 runs to 14 residues. The DNA of the CDR3 is TGTGCCAGCAGCCTCGAGTCGGGAAGCGGGGAGCTGTTTTTT. It encodes CASSLESGSGELFF.

The chain's CDR3 is CASEGLVLQTQYF. DNA for the CDR3: TGTGCCAGCGAGGGACTAGTTCTTCAGACCCAGTACTTC. V gene TRBV2 combines with J gene TRBJ2-5; 8 bases are a match to TRBD2. V shed 8 bases, J shed 6 bases, and the junction held 8 bases outside the gene matches. The CDR3 is 13 amino acids. Germline V CDR1 and CDR2: SNHLY, FYNNEI.

This CDR3 reads CASSFGSSGNTIYF. CDR3 coding DNA: TGTGCCAGCAGTTTTGGAAGCTCTGGAAACACCATATATTTT. V gene TRBV12-3 or TRBV12-4 combines with J gene TRBJ1-3; no firm D call. V lost 3 bases and J lost 0, with 6 bases in between. The CDR3 spans 14 residues.

The rearrangement joins TRBV6-4 to TRBJ2-1, with TRBD2 matching over 11 bases. Germline V gene lookup returns CDR1 MRHNA and CDR2 SNTAGT. J lost 5 bases, V lost 0 bases, and 3 bases had no gene match. The CDR3 covers 16 residues. CDR3 in amino acids: CASSDSTSGGHNEQFF. The CDR3 DNA reads TGTGCCAGCAGTGACTCAACTAGCGGGGGACACAATGAGCAGTTCTTC.

The chain uses TRBV3-1 and TRBJ2-7, with unresolved D. The CDR3 totals 14 residues. Germline V gene data show CDR1 as LGHDT and CDR2 as YNNKEL (reference sequence). V was shortened by 5 bases and J by 4 bases, with 15 bases between the two germline ends. The CDR3 here is CASSYSVDGYEQYF. CDR3 sequence (DNA): TGTGCCAGCAGCTACTCAGTGGACGGGTACGAGCAGTACTTC.

V gene TRBV19 combines with J gene TRBJ2-7; 8 nucleotides line up with TRBD1. CDR3 size: 14 residues. CDR1 is LNHDA, CDR2 SQIVND, per germline (reference sequence). Trimming took 8 bases from V and 1 from J; bases not matched to a gene: 7. The CDR3 DNA reads TGTGCCAGTGCGGACAGGGCCTTGTCCTACGAGCAGTACTTC. Protein: CASADRALSYEQYF.

This rearrangement joins TRBV29-1 to TRBJ2-7, with D maybe TRBD1 (6 bases). This CDR3 has 12 amino acids. V lost 5 bases, J lost 0 bases, and 8 bases lay in between. CDR1 and CDR2 from the germline V gene are SQVTM and ANQGSEA. The CDR3 loop reads CSVLDSSYEQYF. In DNA form, the CDR3 reads TGCAGCGTTCTGGACAGCTCCTACGAGCAGTACTTC.

CDR3 loop: CASSIIVQGKGGYTF. The CDR3 nucleotides read TGTGCCAGTAGTATAATAGTCCAGGGCAAAGGCGGCTACACCTTC. The genes are TRBV19 and TRBJ1-2; possible D gene TRBD1, 5 bases. CDR3 length equals 15 residues. Per the germline V gene, CDR1 is LNHDA and CDR2 is SQIVND (reference sequence). V lost 2 bases and J 8 bases, leaving 18 bases between the germline ends.